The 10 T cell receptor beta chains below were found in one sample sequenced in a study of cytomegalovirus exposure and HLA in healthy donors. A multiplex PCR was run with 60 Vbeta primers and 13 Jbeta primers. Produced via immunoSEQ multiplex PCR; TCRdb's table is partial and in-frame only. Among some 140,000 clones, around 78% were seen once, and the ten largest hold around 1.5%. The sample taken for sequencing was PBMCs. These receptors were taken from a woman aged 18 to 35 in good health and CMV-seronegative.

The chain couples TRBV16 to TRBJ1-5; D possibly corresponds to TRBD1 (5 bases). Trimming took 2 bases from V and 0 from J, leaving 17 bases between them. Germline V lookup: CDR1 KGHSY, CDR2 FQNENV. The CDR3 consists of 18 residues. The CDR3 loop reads CASSQRRDGLYSNQPQHF. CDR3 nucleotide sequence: TGTGCCAGCAGCCAACGGCGGGACGGACTATATAGCAATCAGCCCCAGCATTTT.

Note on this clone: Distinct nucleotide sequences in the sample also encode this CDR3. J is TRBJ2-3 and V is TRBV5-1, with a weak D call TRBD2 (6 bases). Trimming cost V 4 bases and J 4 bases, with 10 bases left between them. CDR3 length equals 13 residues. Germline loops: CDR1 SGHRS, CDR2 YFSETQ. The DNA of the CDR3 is TGCGCCAGCAGCCCCGGAGGGCCAGATACGCAGTATTTT. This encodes CASSPGGPDTQYF. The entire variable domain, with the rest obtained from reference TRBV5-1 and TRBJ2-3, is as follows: KAGVTQTPRYLIKTRGQQVTLSCSPISGHRSVSWYQQTPGQGLQFLFEYFSETQRNKGNFPGRFSGRQFSNSRSEMNVSTLELGDSALYLCASSPGGPDTQYFGPGTRLTVL.

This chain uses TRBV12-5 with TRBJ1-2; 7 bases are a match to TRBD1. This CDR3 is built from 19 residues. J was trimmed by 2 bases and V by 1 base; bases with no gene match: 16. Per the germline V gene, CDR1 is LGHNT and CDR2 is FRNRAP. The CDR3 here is CASGLGFPGQTISNYGYTF. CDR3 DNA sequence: TGTGCTAGTGGTTTGGGGTTCCCGGGACAGACGATTTCGAACTATGGCTACACCTTC.

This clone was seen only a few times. The CDR3 coding sequence is TGTGCCAGCAGCCGTTCTAGGGTGCGTAGCGGCCCACAAGAGACCCAGTACTTC. It encodes CASSRSRVRSGPQETQYF. The chain couples TRBV5-8 to TRBJ2-5; maybe TRBD2 (6 bases). Trimming removed 4 bases at V and 2 bases at J, with 24 bases between. The CDR3 totals 18 residues. Germline V gene sequence: CDR1 SGHTS, CDR2 YDEGEE. The whole variable domain, filled in from reference TRBV5-8 and TRBJ2-5, reads EAGVTQSPTHLIKTRGQQATLRCSPISGHTSVYWYQQALGLGLQFLLWYDEGEERNRGNFPPRFSGRQFPNYSSELNVNALELEDSALYLCASSRSRVRSGPQETQYFGPGTRLLVL.

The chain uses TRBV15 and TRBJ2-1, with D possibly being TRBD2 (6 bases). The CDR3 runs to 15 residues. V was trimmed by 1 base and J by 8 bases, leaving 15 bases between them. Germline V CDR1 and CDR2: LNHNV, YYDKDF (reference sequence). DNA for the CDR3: TGTGCCACCAGCAGAGCGGGAGTGGGAGAGTATGAGCAGTTCTTC. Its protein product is CATSRAGVGEYEQFF.

The CDR3 spells CASSGRQGRSTEAFF. For the CDR3, the DNA is TGTGCCAGCAGCGGAAGACAGGGAAGGAGCACTGAAGCTTTCTTT. The V gene is TRBV5-5, the J gene TRBJ1-1; 7 nucleotides line up with TRBD1. With 4 bases clipped from V and 4 bases from J, the junction kept 10 bases outside the gene matches. Germline-derived CDR1 and CDR2 are SGHKS and YYEKEE (reference sequence). The CDR3 extends over 15 amino acids.

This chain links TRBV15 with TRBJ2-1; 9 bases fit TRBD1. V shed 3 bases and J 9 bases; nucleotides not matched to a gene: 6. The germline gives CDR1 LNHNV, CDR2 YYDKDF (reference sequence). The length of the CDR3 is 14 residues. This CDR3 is CATSRTGGLSEQFF. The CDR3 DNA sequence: TGTGCCACCAGCAGGACAGGGGGACTGTCTGAGCAGTTCTTC.

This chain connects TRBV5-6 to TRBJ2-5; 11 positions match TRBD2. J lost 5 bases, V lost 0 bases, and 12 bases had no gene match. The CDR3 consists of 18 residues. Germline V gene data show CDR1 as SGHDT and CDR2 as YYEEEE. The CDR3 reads CASSLAVSLAGGYETQYF. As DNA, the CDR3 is TGTGCCAGCAGCTTGGCGGTCTCTCTAGCGGGAGGTTATGAGACCCAGTACTTC.

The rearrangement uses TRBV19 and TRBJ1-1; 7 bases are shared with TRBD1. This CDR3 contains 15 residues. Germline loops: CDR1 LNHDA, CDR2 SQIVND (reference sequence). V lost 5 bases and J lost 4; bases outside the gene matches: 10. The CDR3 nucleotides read TGTGCCAGTAGTCTCCGGACAGGTTTGGGCACTGAAGCTTTCTTT. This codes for CASSLRTGLGTEAFF.

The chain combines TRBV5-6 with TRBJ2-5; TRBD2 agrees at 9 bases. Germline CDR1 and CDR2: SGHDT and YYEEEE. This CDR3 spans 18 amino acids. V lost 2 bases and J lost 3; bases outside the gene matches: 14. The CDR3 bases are TGTGCCAGCAGCTTCTTCTCCGGTTTGACTAGCGGTAAAGAGACCCAGTACTTC. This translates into CASSFFSGLTSGKETQYF.